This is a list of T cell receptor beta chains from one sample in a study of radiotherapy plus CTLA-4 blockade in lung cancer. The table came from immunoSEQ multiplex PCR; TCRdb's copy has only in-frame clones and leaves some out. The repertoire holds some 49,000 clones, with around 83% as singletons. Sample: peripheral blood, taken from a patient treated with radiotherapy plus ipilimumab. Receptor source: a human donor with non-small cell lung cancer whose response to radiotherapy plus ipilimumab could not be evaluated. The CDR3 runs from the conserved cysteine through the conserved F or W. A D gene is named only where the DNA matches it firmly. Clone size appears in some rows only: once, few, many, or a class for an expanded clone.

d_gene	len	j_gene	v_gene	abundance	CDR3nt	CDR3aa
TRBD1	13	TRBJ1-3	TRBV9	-	TGTGCCAGCACCCAGGGGGCTGGAAACACCATATATTTT	CASTQGAGNTIYF
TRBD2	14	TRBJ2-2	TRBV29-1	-	TGCAGCGTGACCGGGACTAGGGACACCGGGGAGCTGTTTTTT	CSVTGTRDTGELFF
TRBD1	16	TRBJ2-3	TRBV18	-	TGTGCCAGCTCACCCCGGGACAGGGGGCCTTCAGATACGCAGTATTTT	CASSPRDRGPSDTQYF
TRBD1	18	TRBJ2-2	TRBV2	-	TGTGCCAGCAGTGAAACTCTTCCGGGACAGGGGAACACCGGGGAGCTGTTTTTT	CASSETLPGQGNTGELFF
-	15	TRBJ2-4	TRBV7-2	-	TGTGCCAGCAGCCCCAGGACAGTCCGAAGGAGCATTCAGTACTTC	CASSPRTVRRSIQYF
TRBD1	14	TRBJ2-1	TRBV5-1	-	TGCGCCAGCAGCTTGGACAGGGGGCGGAATGAGCAGTTCTTC	CASSLDRGRNEQFF
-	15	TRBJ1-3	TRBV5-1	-	TGCGCCAGCAGCTCTTTGCCGGGAGTGGAAAACACCATATATTTT	CASSSLPGVENTIYF
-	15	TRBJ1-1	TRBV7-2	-	TGTGCCAGCAGCTCCCAGGGGCAGGGCCACACTGAAGCTTTCTTT	CASSSQGQGHTEAFF
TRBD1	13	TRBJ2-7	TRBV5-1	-	TGCGCCAGCAGCTCAGGGGGCCCCTACGAGCAGTACTTC	CASSSGGPYEQYF
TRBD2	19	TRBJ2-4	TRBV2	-	TGTGCCAGCAGTGTTCTTCTAGCGGGATCCTCAGGAGCCAAAAACATTCAGTACTTC	CASSVLLAGSSGAKNIQYF
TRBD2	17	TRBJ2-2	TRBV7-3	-	TGTGCCAGCAGCCCCATAGCGGGGGCTTACCTTCCCGGGGAGCTGTTTTTT	CASSPIAGAYLPGELFF
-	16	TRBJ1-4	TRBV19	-	TGTGCCAGTAGCACCTCAGGGGCGAAGATCGGTGAAAAACTGTTTTTT	CASSTSGAKIGEKLFF
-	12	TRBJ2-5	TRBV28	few	TGTGCCAGCAGGGTACAGAAAGAGACCCAGTACTTC	CASRVQKETQYF